A single TCR beta chain is shown here with its context. TCRdb re-analysed the 5' RACE reads in MiXCR, keeping a single row per CDR3 protein. Of roughly 44,000 distinct CDR3 sequences listed, approximately 31% are singletons. V was pared by 6 bases and J by 11 bases, with 14 bases of the junction left unmatched. Germline V gene lookup returns CDR1 DFQATT and CDR2 SNEGSKA (reference sequence). The CDR3 has 13 residues. V gene TRBV20-1 combines with J gene TRBJ1-2; TRBD1 aligns across 8 bases. The material sequenced was memory CD4+ T cells sorted from a lymph node. Sample subset: memory CD4+ T cells, CD4+CD45RO+CD25-. The receptor was isolated from a female donor with breast cancer. CDR3 loop: CSAPDRGPEVYTF. For the CDR3, the DNA is TGCAGTGCACCAGACAGGGGCCCCGAGGTGTACACCTTC.